The rows below give T cell receptor beta chains drawn from one sample of a study of blood T cell repertoires in COVID-19. Here immunoSEQ multiplex PCR was the method, and the copy in TCRdb shows in-frame clones only, minus some. The sample consists of about 44,000 clones, around 92% of them appearing once. Sequenced input: peripheral blood. Receptors originate from a human donor in a cohort sampled during active COVID-19. Both conserved end residues are part of each CDR3. D genes are given only for firm matches. Not all rows give a size; the values are once, few, many and, for expanded clones, a class.

d_gene: -; v_gene: TRBV5-4; j_gene: TRBJ1-6; len: 14; abundance: -; CDR3nt: TGTGCCAGCAGCTTGGCCGGGGAACAGGGAGCCCTCCACTTT; CDR3aa: CASSLAGEQGALHF
d_gene: -; v_gene: TRBV12-3/TRBV12-4; j_gene: TRBJ2-5; len: 13; abundance: -; CDR3nt: TGTGCCAGCAATGTTGCAGGGTTGGGGACCCAGTACTTC; CDR3aa: CASNVAGLGTQYF
d_gene: TRBD1; v_gene: TRBV28; j_gene: TRBJ1-2; len: 13; abundance: -; CDR3nt: TGTGCCAGCAGCTGGGGGACAGATTATGGCTACACCTTC; CDR3aa: CASSWGTDYGYTF
d_gene: -; v_gene: TRBV20-1; j_gene: TRBJ2-5; len: 14; abundance: -; CDR3nt: TGCAGTGCTAGTACTGCAGGGGTCGGGGAGACCCAGTACTTC; CDR3aa: CSASTAGVGETQYF
d_gene: TRBD2; v_gene: TRBV7-2; j_gene: TRBJ2-3; len: 15; abundance: -; CDR3nt: TGTGCCAGCAGCACCCGGACTAGCGCGGAAGGAACGCAGTATTTT; CDR3aa: CASSTRTSAEGTQYF
d_gene: -; v_gene: TRBV2; j_gene: TRBJ1-5; len: 15; abundance: -; CDR3nt: TGTGCCAGCAGTGGAACAGGGTTTCGGAATCAGCCCCAGCATTTT; CDR3aa: CASSGTGFRNQPQHF
d_gene: -; v_gene: TRBV7-9; j_gene: TRBJ2-7; len: 12; abundance: -; CDR3nt: TGTGCCAGCAGCTTAGCCGGCCAACCGGGATACTTC; CDR3aa: CASSLAGQPGYF
d_gene: -; v_gene: TRBV7-9; j_gene: TRBJ2-5; len: 17; abundance: -; CDR3nt: TGTGCCAGCAGCTTAAACTACAATATTGGGGGGAGAGAGACCCAGTACTTC; CDR3aa: CASSLNYNIGGRETQYF
d_gene: TRBD1; v_gene: TRBV4-2; j_gene: TRBJ2-5; len: 13; abundance: -; CDR3nt: TGTGCCAGCAGTAGACAGGGTAAAGAGACCCAGTACTTC; CDR3aa: CASSRQGKETQYF
d_gene: -; v_gene: TRBV11-2; j_gene: TRBJ1-1; len: 14; abundance: -; CDR3nt: TGTGCCAGCAGCATACAGTCCCCCGTCACTGAAGCTTTCTTT; CDR3aa: CASSIQSPVTEAFF
d_gene: TRBD1; v_gene: TRBV11-2; j_gene: TRBJ1-1; len: 15; abundance: -; CDR3nt: TGTGCCAGCAGCCCACAGGGGGTTCTTAACACTGAAGCTTTCTTT; CDR3aa: CASSPQGVLNTEAFF
d_gene: -; v_gene: TRBV28; j_gene: TRBJ2-7; len: 15; abundance: -; CDR3nt: TGTGCCAGCAGTTTGCAGGCCCCGAACCCCTACGAGCAGTACTTC; CDR3aa: CASSLQAPNPYEQYF
d_gene: -; v_gene: TRBV9; j_gene: TRBJ2-1; len: 12; abundance: -; CDR3nt: TGTGCCAGCAGCGCCCGGGTAGGAGAGCAGTTCTTC; CDR3aa: CASSARVGEQFF
d_gene: TRBD1; v_gene: TRBV19; j_gene: TRBJ2-2; len: 15; abundance: -; CDR3nt: TGTGCCACTCAACGGGGGCAGGGGGCAAGCGGGGAGCTGTTTTTT; CDR3aa: CATQRGQGASGELFF
d_gene: TRBD1; v_gene: TRBV7-2; j_gene: TRBJ1-1; len: 15; abundance: -; CDR3nt: TGTGCCAGCAGCCCGAAATCCAGGACAGGGATCCGGGCTTTCTTT; CDR3aa: CASSPKSRTGIRAFF
d_gene: TRBD1; v_gene: TRBV5-1; j_gene: TRBJ1-6; len: 14; abundance: -; CDR3nt: TGCGCCAGCAGCGGCGGGACAGGGAATTCACCCCTCCACTTT; CDR3aa: CASSGGTGNSPLHF
d_gene: TRBD1; v_gene: TRBV5-1; j_gene: TRBJ1-1; len: 13; abundance: -; CDR3nt: TGCGCCAGCCGACCGCCAGGGGGCGCCTCGGCTTTCTTT; CDR3aa: CASRPPGGASAFF
d_gene: -; v_gene: TRBV6-5; j_gene: TRBJ2-5; len: 14; abundance: -; CDR3nt: TGTGCCAGCAGTCCCAGGATTAGCGGCGAGACCCAGTACTTC; CDR3aa: CASSPRISGETQYF
d_gene: -; v_gene: TRBV10-3; j_gene: TRBJ2-5; len: 14; abundance: -; CDR3nt: TGTGCCATCAGTTCCGGGGGACAGCAAGAGACCCAGTACTTC; CDR3aa: CAISSGGQQETQYF
d_gene: -; v_gene: TRBV29-1; j_gene: TRBJ2-7; len: 13; abundance: -; CDR3nt: TGCAGCGTTCGGGGACACGGGGCCTACGAGCAGTACTTC; CDR3aa: CSVRGHGAYEQYF
d_gene: -; v_gene: TRBV6-4; j_gene: TRBJ2-2; len: 13; abundance: once; CDR3nt: TGTGCCAGCAGTGCCCAGGGTGGCGGGGAGCTGTTTTTT; CDR3aa: CASSAQGGGELFF
d_gene: -; v_gene: TRBV28; j_gene: TRBJ1-4; len: 14; abundance: -; CDR3nt: TGTGCCAGCAGAACCCTGGGGGGTAATGAAAAACTGTTTTTT; CDR3aa: CASRTLGGNEKLFF
d_gene: TRBD1; v_gene: TRBV18; j_gene: TRBJ1-2; len: 13; abundance: -; CDR3nt: TGTGCCAGCTCACCGGACAGGAACTATGGCTACACCTTC; CDR3aa: CASSPDRNYGYTF
d_gene: TRBD1; v_gene: TRBV23-1; j_gene: TRBJ2-7; len: 16; abundance: -; CDR3nt: TGCGCCAGCAGTCCCCCTCCGAGACAGGGGGCTAATGAGCAGTACTTC; CDR3aa: CASSPPPRQGANEQYF
d_gene: -; v_gene: TRBV7-2; j_gene: TRBJ2-7; len: 11; abundance: once; CDR3nt: TGTGCCAGCAGCTTGGATCGGGGGCAGTACTTC; CDR3aa: CASSLDRGQYF
d_gene: -; v_gene: TRBV5-4; j_gene: TRBJ1-2; len: 13; abundance: -; CDR3nt: TGTGCCAGCAGCTTAGACAGGAGCTATGGCTACACCTTC; CDR3aa: CASSLDRSYGYTF
d_gene: TRBD1; v_gene: TRBV7-8; j_gene: TRBJ2-3; len: 18; abundance: -; CDR3nt: TGTGCCAGCAGCTTAGACGGTGGAGGACAGGGTAAAACAGATACGCAGTATTTT; CDR3aa: CASSLDGGGQGKTDTQYF
d_gene: TRBD1; v_gene: TRBV24-1; j_gene: TRBJ1-2; len: 13; abundance: -; CDR3nt: TGTGCCACCAGTGAGAGGACAGGTGGCGGCTACACCTTC; CDR3aa: CATSERTGGGYTF
d_gene: TRBD1; v_gene: TRBV18; j_gene: TRBJ1-5; len: 14; abundance: -; CDR3nt: TGTGCCAGCTCACCTAGACAGGGCGGTCAGCCCCAGCATTTT; CDR3aa: CASSPRQGGQPQHF
d_gene: -; v_gene: TRBV13; j_gene: TRBJ2-1; len: 14; abundance: -; CDR3nt: TGTGCCAGCAGCTCGGGACATCGCGGGAATGAGCAGTTCTTC; CDR3aa: CASSSGHRGNEQFF
d_gene: -; v_gene: TRBV7-2; j_gene: TRBJ1-2; len: 15; abundance: -; CDR3nt: TGTGCCAGCAGCTTATTACTGGGGGGTAACTATGGCTACACCTTC; CDR3aa: CASSLLLGGNYGYTF
d_gene: TRBD2; v_gene: TRBV7-2; j_gene: TRBJ2-7; len: 15; abundance: -; CDR3nt: TGTGCCAGCAGCTTAACGTCTAGCGGTACCTACGAGCAGTACTTC; CDR3aa: CASSLTSSGTYEQYF